Listed below are T cell receptor beta chains from one sample, sequenced in a study of human versus mouse CDR3 diversity and MHC coevolution. The repertoire was sequenced with immunoSEQ multiplex PCR; TCRdb's copy has only in-frame clones and lacks some. The repertoire holds about 77,000 clones, with 92% as singletons. The sequenced material came from naive CD4+ T cells from blood. The receptors here all came from a person aged 30-69 years in good health. Each CDR3 is given with its conserved first and last residue.

v_gene: TRBV10-3
j_gene: .
CDR3aa: CAIIPRGPDYEQYF

v_gene: TRBV7-9
j_gene: TRBJ2-3
CDR3aa: CASSLGAGGTDTQYF

v_gene: TRBV5-1
j_gene: TRBJ2-7
CDR3aa: CASSLAPSGQASTYEQYF

v_gene: TRBV29-1
j_gene: TRBJ2-3
CDR3aa: CSAHTQGASDTQYF

v_gene: TRBV27
j_gene: TRBJ2-7
CDR3aa: CASSPLASYEQYF

v_gene: TRBV25-1
j_gene: TRBJ1-1
CDR3aa: CASSERGSEAFF

v_gene: TRBV7-6
j_gene: TRBJ2-1
CDR3aa: CASSPGLAGDNEQFF

v_gene: TRBV27
j_gene: TRBJ1-6
CDR3aa: CASSLGGPLHF

v_gene: TRBV30
j_gene: TRBJ1-1
CDR3aa: CAWSRQFGTEAFF

v_gene: TRBV7-2
j_gene: TRBJ2-1
CDR3aa: CASSPRPGGNEQFF

v_gene: TRBV5-4
j_gene: TRBJ1-4
CDR3aa: CASSFEGQGSEKLFF

v_gene: TRBV11-2
j_gene: TRBJ1-1
CDR3aa: CASSSRTGGFRTEAFF

v_gene: TRBV5-1
j_gene: TRBJ2-6
CDR3aa: CASSLDSAGANVLTF

v_gene: TRBV5-8
j_gene: TRBJ2-3
CDR3aa: CASSSARSSGGAIKDTQYF

v_gene: TRBV27
j_gene: TRBJ2-7
CDR3aa: CASTRTANTYEQYF

v_gene: TRBV18
j_gene: TRBJ2-1
CDR3aa: CASSPGLAYPEQFF

v_gene: TRBV7-9
j_gene: TRBJ1-2
CDR3aa: CASRTTGTYGYTF

v_gene: TRBV30
j_gene: TRBJ1-3
CDR3aa: CAWSSQDRSGNTIYF

v_gene: TRBV5-1
j_gene: TRBJ1-5
CDR3aa: CASSPGAGENNQPQHF

v_gene: TRBV5-8
j_gene: TRBJ1-6
CDR3aa: CASSSSGRGNSPLHF

v_gene: TRBV19
j_gene: TRBJ1-1
CDR3aa: CASSRSGLGVTEAFF

v_gene: TRBV19
j_gene: TRBJ1-1
CDR3aa: CASSMGYPGQGSTEAFF

v_gene: TRBV6-1
j_gene: TRBJ1-5
CDR3aa: CASSGGGGIFSNQPQHF

v_gene: TRBV11-1
j_gene: TRBJ2-1
CDR3aa: CASSFSLAGAGNEQFF

v_gene: TRBV7-9
j_gene: .
CDR3aa: CASSRLAGELSEQYF

v_gene: TRBV6-1
j_gene: TRBJ1-2
CDR3aa: CASSERPRGYGYTF

v_gene: TRBV7-9
j_gene: TRBJ1-1
CDR3aa: CASSLIGTGETEAFF

v_gene: TRBV19
j_gene: TRBJ1-1
CDR3aa: CASKRGVGGTEAFF

v_gene: TRBV30
j_gene: TRBJ2-1
CDR3aa: CAWSVRLAGVNEQFF

v_gene: TRBV7-2
j_gene: TRBJ2-5
CDR3aa: CATTPRKLGRLETQYF